Each of the 5 T cell receptor beta chains below was sequenced from the same sample in a study of cytomegalovirus exposure and HLA in healthy donors. PCR used 60 Vbeta primers and 13 Jbeta primers. Using immunoSEQ multiplex PCR, the repertoire was profiled, and TCRdb retains in-frame clones only, with some absent. Among about 93,000 clones listed, around 81% were seen once. Sequencing was performed on PBMCs. The source of these receptors is a man aged 25-45 years in good health and CMV-seronegative.

The chain recombines TRBV5-4 with TRBJ2-7; 9 bases line up with TRBD1. This CDR3 comprises 15 residues. The V gene's germline CDR1 is SGHNT and CDR2 YYREEE (reference sequence). V lost 4 bases and J lost 3; bases outside the gene matches: 8. The CDR3 protein is CASSLGGQGDYEQYV. The CDR3 DNA sequence: TGTGCCAGCAGCCTAGGGGGACAGGGTGACTACGAGCAGTACGTC.

Note on this clone: Different DNA sequences within this sample yield the same CDR3. The chain combines TRBV9 with TRBJ2-1; 10 positions agree with TRBD2. Trimming took 2 bases from V and 4 from J; bases not matched to a gene: 3. Germline lookup yields CDR1 SGDLS and CDR2 YYNGEE. The CDR3 covers 15 residues. CDR3 sequence: CASSVLAGGYNEQFF. CDR3 DNA sequence: TGTGCCAGCAGCGTTTTAGCGGGGGGATACAATGAGCAGTTCTTC.

The chain recombines TRBV7-9 with TRBJ2-5, with 8 bases identical to TRBD2. The V and J ends lost 4 bases and 3 bases, in that order; junction bases with no gene match: 4. Germline V gene sequence: CDR1 SEHNR, CDR2 FQNEAQ (reference sequence). The CDR3 sequence is 14 residues long. The DNA for the CDR3 is TGTGCCAGCAGCTGGCGGCGGGAGGAAGAGACCCAGTACTTC. Amino acids: CASSWRREEETQYF. Full variable domain (outside the CDR3, taken from reference TRBV7-9 and TRBJ2-5): DTGVSQNPRHKITKRGQNVTFRCDPISEHNRLYWYRQTLGQGPEFLTYFQNEAQLEKSRLLSDRFSAERPKGSFSTLEIQRTEQGDSAMYLCASSWRREEETQYFGPGTRLLVL.

The V call is TRBV2, the J call TRBJ2-6; no reliable D call. Germline loops: CDR1 SNHLY, CDR2 FYNNEI. This CDR3 has 15 residues. Trimming cost V 6 bases and J 6 bases, with 15 bases left between them. This chain's CDR3 is CASSHDISPANVLTF. Here the CDR3 DNA reads TGTGCCAGCAGCCACGACATATCCCCGGCCAACGTCCTGACTTTC.

The chain links TRBV5-4 to TRBJ2-2; the D gene is possibly TRBD1 (6 bases). This CDR3 is 15 amino acids long. V was trimmed by 0 bases and J by 5 bases, leaving 11 bases between them. Per germline, CDR1 SGHNT and CDR2 YYREEE (reference sequence). CDR3 protein: CASSLVQGKTGELFF. The CDR3 DNA follows: TGTGCCAGCAGCTTGGTGCAGGGGAAAACCGGGGAGCTGTTTTTT.